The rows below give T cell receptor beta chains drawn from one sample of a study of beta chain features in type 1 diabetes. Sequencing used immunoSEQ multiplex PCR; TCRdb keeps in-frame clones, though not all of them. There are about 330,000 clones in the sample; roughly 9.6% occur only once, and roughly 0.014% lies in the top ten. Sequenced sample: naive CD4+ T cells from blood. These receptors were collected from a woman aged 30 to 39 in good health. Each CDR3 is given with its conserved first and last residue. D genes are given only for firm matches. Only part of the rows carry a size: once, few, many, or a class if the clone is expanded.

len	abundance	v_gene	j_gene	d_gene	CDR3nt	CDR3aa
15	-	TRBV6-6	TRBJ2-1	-	TGTGCCAGCAGTCCGACAGCAGGTTCCTACAATGAGCAGTTCTTC	CASSPTAGSYNEQFF
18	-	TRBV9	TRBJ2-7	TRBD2	TGTGCCAGCAGCGGGGAAGGTCGGACTAGCGGGAGGAGGTACGAGCAGTACTTC	CASSGEGRTSGRRYEQYF
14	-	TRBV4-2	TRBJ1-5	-	TGTGCCAGCAGCCCCCAGGATAGCAATCAGCCCCAGCATTTT	CASSPQDSNQPQHF
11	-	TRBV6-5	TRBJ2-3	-	TGTGCCAGCAGTTACTTGGACACCCAGTATTTT	CASSYLDTQYF
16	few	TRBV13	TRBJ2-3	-	TGTGCCAGCAGCTCCGACAGGCTCAGGATCACAGATACGCAGTATTTT	CASSSDRLRITDTQYF
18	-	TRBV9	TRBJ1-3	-	TGTGCCAGCAGCCCTGGCTGGGGGGTGAGGGACTCTGGAAACACCATATATTTT	CASSPGWGVRDSGNTIYF
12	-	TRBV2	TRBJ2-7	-	TGTGCCAGCAGTGAAACAGTCCCCGAGCAGTACTTC	CASSETVPEQYF
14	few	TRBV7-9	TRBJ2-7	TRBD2	TGTGCCAGCAGGACTAGCGGGGGCTCCTACGAGCAGTACTTC	CASRTSGGSYEQYF
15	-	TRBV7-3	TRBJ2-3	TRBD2	TGTGCCAGCAGCCCCGAGGCGGGAGTGCCCGGGACGCAGTATTTT	CASSPEAGVPGTQYF
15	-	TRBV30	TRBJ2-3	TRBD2	TGTGCCTGGAGTGTAGGAGCGGGAGAGGCAGATACGCAGTATTTT	CAWSVGAGEADTQYF
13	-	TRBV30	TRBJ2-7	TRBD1	TGTGCCTGGGGACAGGGTCTCCCCTACGAGCAGTACTTC	CAWGQGLPYEQYF
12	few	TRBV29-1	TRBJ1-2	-	TGCAGCGTTATGAGGGCTAACTATGGCTACACCTTC	CSVMRANYGYTF
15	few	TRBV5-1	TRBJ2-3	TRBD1	TGCGCCAGCAGCCCGACAGGGATTATCACAGATACGCAGTATTTT	CASSPTGIITDTQYF
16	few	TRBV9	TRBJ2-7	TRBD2	TGTGCCAGCAGCGTACAACTAGCGGGATCCCCCTACGAGCAGTACTTC	CASSVQLAGSPYEQYF
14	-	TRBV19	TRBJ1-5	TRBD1	TGTGCGTCGGCCGGGACAGGGGGCAGGCAGCCCCAGCATTTT	CASAGTGGRQPQHF
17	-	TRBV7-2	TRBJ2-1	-	TGTGCCAGCAGCCCCAGACCGCTAGCTACCTCCTACAATGAGCAGTTCTTC	CASSPRPLATSYNEQFF
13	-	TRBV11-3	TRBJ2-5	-	TGTGCCAGCAGCACCGACAGGCTCGAGACCCAGTACTTC	CASSTDRLETQYF
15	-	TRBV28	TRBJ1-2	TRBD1	TGTGCCAGCAGCCCGGGACAGGGAAGTAACTATGGCTACACCTTC	CASSPGQGSNYGYTF
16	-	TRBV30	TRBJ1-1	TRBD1	TGTGCCTGTTACAGGGGGGCCCTAGGTATGGACACTGAAGCTTTCTTT	CACYRGALGMDTEAFF
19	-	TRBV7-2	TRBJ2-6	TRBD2	TGTGCCAGCAGCCTACGAGGCACTAGCGGGAGGAATGGGGCCAACGTCCTGACTTTC	CASSLRGTSGRNGANVLTF
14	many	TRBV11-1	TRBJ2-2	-	TGTGCCAGCAGCTTAGACAGGGCCACCGGGGAGCTGTTTTTT	CASSLDRATGELFF
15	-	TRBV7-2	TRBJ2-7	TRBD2	TGTGCCAGCAGCTTAGGACTAGCGGGCTCCTACGAGCAGTACTTC	CASSLGLAGSYEQYF
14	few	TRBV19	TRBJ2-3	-	TGTGCCAGTAGTCAGGGCTGGAAGACAGATACGCAGTATTTT	CASSQGWKTDTQYF
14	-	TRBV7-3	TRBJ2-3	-	TGTGCCAGCAGCTGGGCAGGGGGCACAGATACGCAGTATTTT	CASSWAGGTDTQYF
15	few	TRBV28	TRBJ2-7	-	TGTGCCAGCAGTAGGATCCCAGCGGGTTCCTACGAGCAGTACTTC	CASSRIPAGSYEQYF
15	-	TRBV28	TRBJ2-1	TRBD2	TGTGCCAGCAGTTTTAGCGGGAGGGCCAGGAATGAGCAGTTCTTC	CASSFSGRARNEQFF
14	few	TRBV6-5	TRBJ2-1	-	TGTGCCAGCAGTTACGACAGGTCGCCGAATGAGCAGTTCTTC	CASSYDRSPNEQFF
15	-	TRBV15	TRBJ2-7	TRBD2	TGTGCCACCAGCAGGGCCACAGCGGGAGGTCGCGAGCAGTACTTC	CATSRATAGGREQYF